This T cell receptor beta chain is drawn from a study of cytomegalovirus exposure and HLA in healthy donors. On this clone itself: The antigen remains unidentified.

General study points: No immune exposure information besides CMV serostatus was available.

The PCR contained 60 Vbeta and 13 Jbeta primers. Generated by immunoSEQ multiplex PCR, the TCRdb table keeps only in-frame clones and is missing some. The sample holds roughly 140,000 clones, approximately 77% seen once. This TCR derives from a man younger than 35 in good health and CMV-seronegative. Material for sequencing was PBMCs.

CDR3 amino acids: CASSLGGAGASYNEQFF. The CDR3, as DNA: TGTGCCAGCAGCTTAGGGGGAGCGGGGGCCTCCTACAATGAGCAGTTCTTC. V usage is TRBV7-9 and J usage is TRBJ2-1; 8 bases fit TRBD2. Germline-derived CDR1 and CDR2 are SEHNR and FQNEAQ (reference sequence). V shed 1 base, J shed 0 bases, and the junction held 5 bases outside the gene matches. This CDR3 is 17 amino acids long. Together with reference TRBV7-9 and TRBJ2-1, the CDR3 gives the full variable domain: DTGVSQNPRHKITKRGQNVTFRCDPISEHNRLYWYRQTLGQGPEFLTYFQNEAQLEKSRLLSDRFSAERPKGSFSTLEIQRTEQGDSAMYLCASSLGGAGASYNEQFFGPGTRLTVL.